This TCR beta chain is drawn from a study of blood T cell repertoires in COVID-19 (dated by TCRdb to 2018 to 2020). Background for the entire study: Samples covering the acute and convalescent phases of COVID-19 were provided by collaborators in the United States, Italy and Spain. The repertoires were made available in a free public database intended to serve as a resource for research on the immune response to SARS-CoV-2. Deeply sampled blood TCRbeta repertoires from subjects exposed to, actively infected with, or recovered from COVID-19 were included in the dataset. The prospective study material was composed of cDNA or gDNA derived from T cells, B-cell-depleted T cells, or PBMCs. Samples came from the ongoing ImmuneRACE study (first 160 participants) plus 1,254 subjects from 6 global collaborators. Where available, HLA class I and class II types were obtained from metadata supplied by the sample provider rather than from assay-based typing. A de-identified subject ID, COVID-19 status, age in years and sex were almost always included in the sample metadata. What the work shows at the level of the full study, not this receptor alone: The quantity of clinical and demographic metadata differed by source and by participant and was supplied without curation.

About this clone: This receptor's antigen is unknown. It has no much larger one-base neighbor in the sample; base qualities were not kept.

From the cysteine up to the phenylalanine, the CDR3 has a length of 12 residues. Solely the CDR3 DNA is kept, with 36 bases framed from the first base. From the germline V gene, CDR1 is SNHLY and CDR2 is FYNNEI. Relative to germline, V is missing 6 bases and J is missing 2 bases, with 1 base of the junction outside any gene match. The immunoSEQ Assay, a bias-controlled multiplex PCR, was used to amplify TCRbeta CDR3 regions from genomic DNA. For the original study's pipeline: Within the assay, amplification of reference gene primers was used to estimate how many nucleated cells each sample contained. To quantify the absolute abundance of each unique TCRbeta CDR3 rearrangement, sequence reads were collapsed and filtered. For each sample, productive Simpson clonality was calculated by taking the square root of Simpson's diversity index across productive rearrangements. TCRdb took this table from immuneACCESS and kept in-frame rearrangements with V and J called. Such tables lack part of the clones; where checked against another copy, unresolved V genes explain under half of the gap, and the rest is unexplained. V, J and clone size are taken as reported in that table, and D and trimming were inferred from the DNA itself. The sample profile shows about 270,000 clones; 75% to 90% of them were found once. The ten largest clones take up 2% to 3% of the sample.

Participants in the prospective study were enrolled through a virtual design, were aged about 18 to 90 years, and lived in roughly 26 United States geographic areas. To assign participants to cohorts, the prospective study relied on clinical history that participants themselves reported in a screening survey and a study questionnaire. ImmuneRACE Cohort 3 recovered participants were defined by two consecutive negative NP/OP PCR tests, healthcare professional clearance, or symptom resolution. In the prospective study, whole blood, serum and a nasopharyngeal or oropharyngeal swab were collected from each participant by mobile phlebotomists. Participants in the prospective study had the option to provide additional blood draws and questionnaires over an approximately 2-month period. Blood samples from the prospective study were shipped frozen or at room temperature prior to DNA extraction.

Sequencing was performed on PBMCs or T cells enriched from blood (not recorded which). The source is a woman aged 18-35 years who had recovered from COVID-19. The sequence links TRBV2 to TRBJ2-7, with 7 middle bases fitting TRBD1. The bases are TGTGCCAGCAGGGACAGGACCTACGAGCAGTACTTC. Its translation reads: CASRDRTYEQYF.